Sequencing of this T cell receptor (beta chain) was carried out in a study of Tregs in tolerant kidney transplant recipients. Study-wide background: Mixed chimerism was transient after nonmyeloablative marrow transplants from related graft donors. Notes on the study in general: Tregs expanded with activated donor B cells seemed most donor-specific. Few patients were studied, so findings need validation in larger groups.

Here immunoSEQ multiplex PCR was the method, and the copy in TCRdb shows in-frame clones only, minus some. The data show about 87,000 clones, 93% seen once. This clone was observed a single time. Its antigen remains unknown. CDR3 length: 14 amino acids. Trimming removed 0 bases from V and 2 bases from J, with 9 bases in between. Germline CDR1 reads SGHDT; CDR2 reads YYEEEE. Unstimulated regulatory T cells (CD4+CD25+CD127-), CD4+CD25- non-regulatory cells, CD4 and CD8 cells were FACS-sorted from thawed PBMCs. The clonotype originates from a human donor who received a combined kidney and bone marrow transplant. This chain joins TRBV5-6 and TRBJ2-7, with D maybe TRBD1 (5 bases). The specimen was CD4+ T cells from blood, collected before the transplant. The CDR3 loop reads CASSLGQGPYEQYF. As DNA, the CDR3 is TGTGCCAGCAGCTTGGGCCAGGGCCCCTACGAGCAGTACTTC.